Below, 11 T cell receptor beta chains from the same sample are listed, as sequenced in a study of blood T cells in healthy people across ages. Next came a second PCR, run for about 6 to 12 cycles, which used a sample-barcoded 5' primer along with a J-beta primer mix. One entry per CDR3 protein, called by TCRdb with MiXCR from the 5' RACE reads. The table has 800,000 or so distinct CDR3 sequences, 25% seen once. These data also formed part of another study, on T cells of mothers and their children.

The sequenced material came from blood. These receptors all stem from a boy under 18 in good health.

This clonotype has only a few counts. The gene calls are TRBV9 and TRBJ1-3; D is perhaps TRBD1 (6 bases). Germline CDR1 reads SGDLS; CDR2 reads YYNGEE. Trimming cost V 0 bases and J 2 bases, with 9 bases left between them. The length of the CDR3 is 15 residues. The CDR3 here is CASSVVGATGNTIYF. The CDR3 DNA is TGTGCCAGCAGCGTAGTGGGGGCGACTGGAAACACCATATATTTT.

This chain connects TRBV15 to TRBJ2-5; tentative D call: TRBD2 (5 bases). The DNA end favors TRBJ2-7, so the J call may be wrong. The CDR3 spans 16 residues. CDR1 is LNHNV and CDR2 is YYDKDF in the germline V gene (reference sequence). CDR3 nucleotide sequence: TGTGCCACCAGCAGCAGCTTTGGTGAGGGCACCTACGAGCAGTACTTC. Translated, it gives CATSSSFGEGTYEQYF.

The chain joins TRBV6-6 to TRBJ1-4; D remains ambiguous. Germline V gives CDR1 MNHNY, CDR2 SVGAGI (reference sequence). The length of the CDR3 is 14 residues. Trimming shortened V by 0 bases and J by 8 bases, and 10 bases separated the two germline ends. The CDR3 bases are TGTGCCAGCAGTTACTCGAGAAGCAGCGAAAAACTGTTTTTT. Amino acids: CASSYSRSSEKLFF.

This clonotype was seen ten or more times. V usage is TRBV29-1 and J usage is TRBJ2-7; no reliable D call. V was cut by 7 bases and J by 0 bases, with 13 bases left in between. Germline CDR1 SQVTM, CDR2 ANQGSEA. This CDR3 contains 13 residues. The CDR3 is CSASREASYEQYF. CDR3 DNA: TGCAGCGCTTCTCGAGAGGCCTCCTACGAGCAGTACTTC.

This clonotype showed up just a few times. The V call is TRBV29-1, the J call TRBJ1-4; TRBD1 agrees at 11 bases. This CDR3 contains 13 residues. Per germline, CDR1 SQVTM and CDR2 ANQGSEA. After removal of 7 bases from V and 8 bases from J, the junction contained 6 bases not matched to a gene. The CDR3 coding sequence is TGCAGCGCCGCGGACAGGGGGCGCGAAAAACTGTTTTTT. Residues: CSAADRGREKLFF.

This clonotype was picked up a small number of times. The chain has TRBV28 and TRBJ2-5; D gene uncertain. The germline V gene has CDR1 MDHEN and CDR2 SYDVKM. The germline V and J ends were trimmed by 6 bases and 7 bases, with 12 bases remaining between them. The CDR3 is 12 residues long. Written as DNA, the CDR3 is TGTGCCAGCAGCCCACCGGGTTCGACCCAGTACTTC. Translated, it gives CASSPPGSTQYF.

The rearrangement links TRBV4-3 to TRBJ2-3, with TRBD1 matching over 9 bases. The trim removed 0 bases at V and 2 bases at J, leaving 6 bases unmatched. Germline loops: CDR1 LGHNA, CDR2 YSLEER. This CDR3 is built from 17 residues. CDR3 sequence reads: CASSQDWTGVATDTQYF. The CDR3 nucleotides read TGCGCCAGCAGCCAAGATTGGACAGGGGTAGCCACAGATACGCAGTATTTT.

This clonotype was counted ten times or more. This chain connects TRBV9 to TRBJ2-3; D is uncertain. The germline gives CDR1 SGDLS, CDR2 YYNGEE. The V gene lost 0 bases and the J gene lost 3 bases, with 2 bases spanning the gap. The length of the CDR3 is 12 residues. The CDR3 DNA reads TGTGCCAGCAGCGTAGCTACAGATACGCAGTATTTT. It codes for CASSVATDTQYF. The full variable domain, its missing parts supplied by reference TRBV9 and TRBJ2-3, is DSGVTQTPKHLITATGQRVTLRCSPRSGDLSVYWYQQSLDQGLQFLIQYYNGEERAKGNILERFSAQQFPDLHSELNLSSLELGDSALYFCASSVATDTQYFGPGTRLTVL.

This clonotype was recorded a few times. The chain recombines TRBV5-5 with TRBJ2-1; D tentatively fits TRBD1 or TRBD2 (5 bases each). There are 13 residues in the CDR3. Per germline, CDR1 SGHKS and CDR2 YYEKEE (reference sequence). V was trimmed by 4 bases and J by 12 bases, leaving 17 bases between them. CDR3 residues: CASSPQVRGSQFF. The CDR3 region has the DNA TGTGCCAGCAGCCCCCAGGTGAGGGGATCGCAGTTCTTC.

V is TRBV6-6 and J is TRBJ2-3; possibly TRBD1 or TRBD2 for D (5 bases each). Trimming pared 1 base from V and 2 bases from J, leaving 13 bases between. Germline CDR1 and CDR2: MNHNY and SVGAGI (reference sequence). The CDR3 is 16 residues long. In DNA, the CDR3 is TGTGCCAGCAGTTACTGGAGTAGGGACGACACAGATACGCAGTATTTT. As protein: CASSYWSRDDTDTQYF.

This chain joins TRBV7-9 and TRBJ2-5, with TRBD2 as a possible D gene (5 bases). This CDR3 has 13 residues. Germline assignment: CDR1 SEHNR and CDR2 FQNEAQ (reference sequence). The V gene lost 11 bases and the J gene lost 7 bases, with 20 bases spanning the gap. The CDR3 here is CAGSVGVPGTQYF. The CDR3 DNA sequence: TGTGCCGGGAGCGTGGGCGTGCCGGGGACCCAGTACTTC.